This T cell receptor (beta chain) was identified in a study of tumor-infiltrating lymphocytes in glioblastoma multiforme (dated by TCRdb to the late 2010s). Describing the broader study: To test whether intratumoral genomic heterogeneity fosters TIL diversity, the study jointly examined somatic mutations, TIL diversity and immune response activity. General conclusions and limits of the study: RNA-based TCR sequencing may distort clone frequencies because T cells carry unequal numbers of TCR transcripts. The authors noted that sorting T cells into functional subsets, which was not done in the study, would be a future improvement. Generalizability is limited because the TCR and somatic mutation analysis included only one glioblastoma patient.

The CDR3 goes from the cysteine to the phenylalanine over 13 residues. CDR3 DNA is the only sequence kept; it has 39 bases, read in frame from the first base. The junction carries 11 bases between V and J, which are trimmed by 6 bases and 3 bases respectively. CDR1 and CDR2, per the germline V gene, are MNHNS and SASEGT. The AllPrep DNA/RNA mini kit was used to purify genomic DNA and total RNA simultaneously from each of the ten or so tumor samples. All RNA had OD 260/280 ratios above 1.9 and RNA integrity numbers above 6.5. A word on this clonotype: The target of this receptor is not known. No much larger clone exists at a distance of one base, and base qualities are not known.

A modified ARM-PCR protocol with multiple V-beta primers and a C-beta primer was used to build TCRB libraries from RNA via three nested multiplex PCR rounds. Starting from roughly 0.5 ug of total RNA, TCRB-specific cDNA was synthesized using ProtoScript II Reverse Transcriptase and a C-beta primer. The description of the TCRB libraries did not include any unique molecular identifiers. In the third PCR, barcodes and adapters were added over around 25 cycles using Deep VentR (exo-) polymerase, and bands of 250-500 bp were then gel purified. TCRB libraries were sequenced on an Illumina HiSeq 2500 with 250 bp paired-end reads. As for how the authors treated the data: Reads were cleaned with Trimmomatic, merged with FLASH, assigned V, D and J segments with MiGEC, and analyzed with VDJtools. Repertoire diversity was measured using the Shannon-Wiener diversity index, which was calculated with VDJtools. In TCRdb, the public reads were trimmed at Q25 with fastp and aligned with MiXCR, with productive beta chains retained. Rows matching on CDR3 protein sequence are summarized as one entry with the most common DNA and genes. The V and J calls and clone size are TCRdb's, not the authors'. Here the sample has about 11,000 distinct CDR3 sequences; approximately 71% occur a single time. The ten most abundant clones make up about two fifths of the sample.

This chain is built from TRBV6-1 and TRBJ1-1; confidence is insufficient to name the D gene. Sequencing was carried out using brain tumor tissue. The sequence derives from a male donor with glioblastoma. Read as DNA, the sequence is TGTGCCAGCAGGGTAATGAAGGACACTGAAGCTTTCTTT. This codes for CASRVMKDTEAFF.